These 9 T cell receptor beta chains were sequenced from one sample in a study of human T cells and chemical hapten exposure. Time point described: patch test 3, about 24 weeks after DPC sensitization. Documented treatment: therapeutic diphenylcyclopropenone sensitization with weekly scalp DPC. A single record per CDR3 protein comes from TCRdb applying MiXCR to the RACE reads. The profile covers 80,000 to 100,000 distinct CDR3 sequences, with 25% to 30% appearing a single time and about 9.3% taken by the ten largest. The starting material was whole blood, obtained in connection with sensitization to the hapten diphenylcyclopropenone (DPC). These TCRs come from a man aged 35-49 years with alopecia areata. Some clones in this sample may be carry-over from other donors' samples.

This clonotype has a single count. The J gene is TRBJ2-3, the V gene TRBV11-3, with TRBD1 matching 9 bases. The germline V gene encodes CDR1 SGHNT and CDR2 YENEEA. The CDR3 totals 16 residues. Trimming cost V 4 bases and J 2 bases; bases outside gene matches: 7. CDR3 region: CASSSRTGAYTDTQYF. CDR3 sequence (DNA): TGTGCCAGCAGCTCCCGGACAGGGGCCTACACAGATACGCAGTATTTT.

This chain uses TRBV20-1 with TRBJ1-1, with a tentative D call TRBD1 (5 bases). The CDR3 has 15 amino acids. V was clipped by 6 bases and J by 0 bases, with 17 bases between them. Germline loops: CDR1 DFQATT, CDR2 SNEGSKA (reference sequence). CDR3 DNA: TGCAGTGCCTCAAGACAGTTGATCATGAACACTGAAGCTTTCTTT. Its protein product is CSASRQLIMNTEAFF.

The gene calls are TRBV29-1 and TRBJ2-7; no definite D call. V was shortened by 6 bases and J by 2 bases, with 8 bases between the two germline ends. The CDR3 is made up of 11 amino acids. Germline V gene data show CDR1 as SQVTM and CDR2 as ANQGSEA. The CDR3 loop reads CSVGLAYEQYF. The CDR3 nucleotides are TGCAGCGTGGGGTTGGCCTACGAGCAGTACTTC.

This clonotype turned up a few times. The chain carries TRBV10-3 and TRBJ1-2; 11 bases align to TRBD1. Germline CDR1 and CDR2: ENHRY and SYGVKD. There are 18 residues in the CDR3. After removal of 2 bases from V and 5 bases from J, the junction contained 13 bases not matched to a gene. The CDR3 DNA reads TGTGCCATCAGTGAGCCTTCAGTCCCGGGACAGGGGGGGTATGGCTACACCTTC. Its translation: CAISEPSVPGQGGYGYTF.

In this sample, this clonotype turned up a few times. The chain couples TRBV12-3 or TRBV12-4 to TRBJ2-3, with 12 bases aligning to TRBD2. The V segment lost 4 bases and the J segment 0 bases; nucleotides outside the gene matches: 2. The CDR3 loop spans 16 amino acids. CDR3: CASSSLAGGSTDTQYF. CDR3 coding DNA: TGTGCCAGCAGTTCCCTAGCGGGAGGGAGCACAGATACGCAGTATTTT.

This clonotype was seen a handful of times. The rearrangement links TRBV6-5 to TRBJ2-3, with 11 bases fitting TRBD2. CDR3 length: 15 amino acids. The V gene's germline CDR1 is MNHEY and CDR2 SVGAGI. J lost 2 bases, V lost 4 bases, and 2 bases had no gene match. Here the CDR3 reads CASSSTSGTTDTQYF. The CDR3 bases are TGTGCCAGCAGTTCGACTAGCGGGACCACAGATACGCAGTATTTT.

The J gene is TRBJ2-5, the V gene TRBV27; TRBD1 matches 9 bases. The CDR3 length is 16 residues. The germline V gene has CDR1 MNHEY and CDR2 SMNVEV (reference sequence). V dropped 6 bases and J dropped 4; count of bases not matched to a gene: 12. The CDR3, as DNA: TGTGCCAGCAGCTCCGGGACAGGGTTCGGAGGAGAGACCCAGTACTTC. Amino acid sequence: CASSSGTGFGGETQYF.

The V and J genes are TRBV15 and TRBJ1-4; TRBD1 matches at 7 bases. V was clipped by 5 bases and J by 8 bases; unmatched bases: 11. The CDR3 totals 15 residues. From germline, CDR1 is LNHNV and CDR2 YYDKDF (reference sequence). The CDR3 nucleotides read TGTGCCACCAGCGAACGACAGGGTCCAGGGGAAAAACTGTTTTTT. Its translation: CATSERQGPGEKLFF. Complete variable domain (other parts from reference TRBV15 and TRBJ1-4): DAMVIQNPRYQVTQFGKPVTLSCSQTLNHNVMYWYQQKSSQAPKLLFHYYDKDFNNEADTPDNFQSRRPNTSFCFLDIRSPGLGDTAMYLCATSERQGPGEKLFFGSGTQLSVL.

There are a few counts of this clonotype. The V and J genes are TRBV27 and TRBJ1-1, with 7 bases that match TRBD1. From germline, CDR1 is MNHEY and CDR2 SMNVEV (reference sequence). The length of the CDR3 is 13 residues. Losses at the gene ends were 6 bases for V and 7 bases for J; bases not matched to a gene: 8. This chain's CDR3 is CASRRTGGVEAFF. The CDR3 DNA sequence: TGTGCCAGCAGACGGACAGGCGGTGTTGAAGCTTTCTTT.